What follows are 19 T cell receptor beta chains derived from one specimen sequenced in a study of Ad26.COV2.S vaccination and SARS-CoV-2 variants. Method: immunoSEQ multiplex PCR; TCRdb's copy keeps in-frame clones and lacks some. The table shows about 350,000 clones, with about nine tenths occurring only once. Treatment of the sample: around 19 received Ad26.COV2.S at low or high dose, single or two shots; 5 received placebo; per-sample allocation not given. Sample collection was performed on day 63 after the first vaccine or placebo injection. This sample comprised peripheral blood, obtained in a trial of Ad26.COV2.S vaccine versus placebo. The receptor source for this set is a person aged 18-60 years who received the Ad26.COV2.S COVID-19 vaccine or a placebo.

This rearrangement joins TRBV29-1 to TRBJ2-1, with D perhaps given as TRBD1 or TRBD2 (5 bases each). Trimming stripped 4 bases from V and 5 bases from J, with 12 bases between. The CDR3 covers 13 residues. Germline V gene data show CDR1 as SQVTM and CDR2 as ANQGSEA. CDR3 DNA sequence: TGCAGCGTTGCAGGGAGAGGGCACAATGAGCAGTTCTTC. Its translation: CSVAGRGHNEQFF.

The gene calls are TRBV3-1 (or the pseudogene TRBV3-2) and TRBJ1-6; D is possibly TRBD1 (6 bases). Germline V lookup: CDR1 LGHDT, CDR2 YNNKEL (reference sequence). V gave up 5 bases and J gave up 9 bases, with 17 bases separating them. CDR3 size: 15 residues. CDR3 protein: CASSYRDMIVSPLHF. DNA for the CDR3: TGTGCCAGCAGCTACCGGGACATGATTGTTTCACCCCTCCACTTT.

This clone has only one observation. The chain employs TRBV5-1 and TRBJ2-5; 12 positions match TRBD2. Unmatched junction bases numbered 3, after V lost 7 bases and J lost 2 bases. Looked up from germline, CDR1 is SGHRS and CDR2 is YFSETQ. This CDR3 contains 14 residues. The CDR3 sequence is CASWTSGVQETQYF. CDR3 DNA sequence: TGCGCCAGCTGGACTAGCGGGGTGCAAGAGACCCAGTACTTC.

The rearrangement joins TRBV9 to TRBJ1-3; 7 bases are shared with TRBD1. The J segment lost 0 bases and the V segment lost 3 bases, leaving 6 bases of the junction unmatched. This CDR3 has 16 amino acids. Per the germline V gene, CDR1 is SGDLS and CDR2 is YYNGEE. The CDR3: CASSASTGNSGNTIYF. In DNA, the CDR3 is TGTGCCAGCAGCGCTTCGACAGGGAACTCTGGAAACACCATATATTTT.

The chain links TRBV7-2 to TRBJ2-6; the D is unclear. Germline V lookup: CDR1 SGHTA, CDR2 FQGNSA. The CDR3 has 14 amino acids. The V end was cut by 3 bases, the J end by 6 bases, with 9 bases between. Here the CDR3 DNA reads TGTGCCAGCAGCTTGGCCCATGAGGCCAACGTCCTGACTTTC. As protein: CASSLAHEANVLTF.

The CDR3 loop is CASSMVSQPGTEAFF. As DNA, the CDR3 is TGTGCCAGTAGTATGGTTAGTCAGCCGGGCACTGAAGCTTTCTTT. This chain links TRBV19 with TRBJ1-1; D is uncertain. Trimming pared 3 bases from V and 4 bases from J, leaving 15 bases between. CDR1 and CDR2 (germline): LNHDA, SQIVND (reference sequence). This CDR3 has 15 residues.

CDR3 region: CASSQGIRGDEQYF. The DNA of the CDR3 is TGCGCCAGCAGCCAAGGGATCCGGGGGGACGAGCAGTACTTC. V gene TRBV4-1 combines with J gene TRBJ2-7, with 7 bases identical to TRBD2. Germline V gives CDR1 MGHRA, CDR2 YSYEKL. V shed 1 base, J shed 5 bases, and the junction held 5 bases outside the gene matches. The CDR3 totals 14 residues.

The V call is TRBV4-2, the J call TRBJ2-7; maybe TRBD2 (5 bases). The germline gives CDR1 LGHNA, CDR2 YNFKEQ. Trimming stripped 2 bases from V and 0 bases from J, with 17 bases between. The CDR3 sequence is 17 residues long. In nucleotides, the CDR3 is TGTGCCAGCAGCCAACGATACGGGATGGGGAACTCCTACGAGCAGTACTTC. Protein product: CASSQRYGMGNSYEQYF.

The V gene is TRBV18, the J gene TRBJ2-2, with D possibly matching TRBD2 (7 bases). Trimming pared 3 bases from V and 4 bases from J, leaving 12 bases between. The CDR3 spans 15 residues. Germline CDR1 is KGHSH and CDR2 is LQKENI. In DNA, the CDR3 is TGTGCCAGCTCACCTTCCGGGGGGCCCACCGGGGAGCTGTTTTTT. This translates into CASSPSGGPTGELFF.

This clone was detected only once. The chain recombines TRBV6-5 with TRBJ1-1; possibly TRBD1 for D (5 bases). The CDR3 spans 13 residues. CDR1 MNHEY and CDR2 SVGAGI come from the germline V gene. V was clipped by 6 bases and J by 1 base, with 9 bases between them. In nucleotides, the CDR3 is TGTGCCAGCAGCCCCGGACAGAACACTGAAGCTTTCTTT. It is translated as CASSPGQNTEAFF.

The CDR3 here is CASSLDRGTGDGDEQFF. The CDR3, as DNA: TGTGCCAGCAGCTTAGATCGTGGGACAGGGGACGGCGATGAGCAGTTCTTC. This chain joins TRBV11-2 and TRBJ2-1; 10 bases map to TRBD1. J gave up 8 bases and V 0 bases, and 10 bases lay outside the gene matches. There are 17 residues in the CDR3. Germline CDR1 SGHAT, CDR2 FQNNGV.

The chain employs TRBV18 and TRBJ1-5; TRBD1 matches at 7 bases. CDR1 is KGHSH and CDR2 is LQKENI in the germline V gene. J lost 7 bases, V lost 6 bases, and 9 bases had no gene match. The CDR3 loop spans 14 amino acids. Written as DNA, the CDR3 is TGTGCCAGCTCCCGTACAGGGGTGGGCCAGCCCCAGCATTTT. Translation gives CASSRTGVGQPQHF.

The chain links TRBV5-1 to TRBJ2-2; D is undetermined. In germline, CDR1 is SGHRS, CDR2 YFSETQ. The CDR3 spans 18 residues. The germline V and J ends were trimmed by 1 base and 4 bases, with 20 bases remaining between them. The CDR3 reads CASSLLRTRTAGTGELFF. The CDR3 region has the DNA TGCGCCAGCAGCTTGCTTAGAACCAGGACGGCTGGCACCGGGGAGCTGTTTTTT.

This chain links TRBV5-4 with TRBJ1-1; 7 bases are a match to TRBD1. The CDR3 consists of 12 residues. Per germline, CDR1 SGHNT and CDR2 YYREEE (reference sequence). J was trimmed by 9 bases and V by 4 bases; bases with no gene match: 6. CDR3 sequence (DNA): TGTGCCAGCAGCCTCGACAGGGTACAAGCTTTCTTT. Its protein is CASSLDRVQAFF.

The V and J genes are TRBV7-8 and TRBJ2-5, with D perhaps matching TRBD1 or TRBD2 (5 bases each). The CDR3 is 14 residues long. The germline V gene has CDR1 SGHVS and CDR2 FQNEAQ. The ends were cut back, 5 bases at V and 2 bases at J, with 12 bases in the middle. Here the CDR3 DNA reads TGTGCCAGCAGCCGAGGGACGGTGCAAGAGACCCAGTACTTC. The encoded protein is CASSRGTVQETQYF.

The chain joins TRBV5-1 to TRBJ2-3, with 8 bases matching TRBD1. V lost 2 bases and J lost 1; bases outside the gene matches: 3. The CDR3 length is 15 residues. Germline CDR1 SGHRS, CDR2 YFSETQ. In nucleotides, the CDR3 is TGCGCCAGCAGCTTTGGACAGGGTGGCACAGATACGCAGTATTTT. Protein sequence: CASSFGQGGTDTQYF.

This sequence joins TRBV11-2 and TRBJ2-7; TRBD2 agrees at 8 bases. V dropped 4 bases and J dropped 6; count of bases not matched to a gene: 5. The CDR3 is 13 residues long. Germline loops: CDR1 SGHAT, CDR2 FQNNGV. CDR3 amino acids: CASSSRLALEQYF. The CDR3 DNA follows: TGTGCCAGCAGCTCCCGACTAGCGCTCGAGCAGTACTTC.

V gene TRBV27 combines with J gene TRBJ1-3; D gene uncertain. The CDR3 contains 15 residues. Trimming took 0 bases from V and 0 from J, leaving 6 bases between them. Germline V gene lookup returns CDR1 MNHEY and CDR2 SMNVEV (reference sequence). CDR3 residues: CASSLSRGSGNTIYF. The CDR3 nucleotides read TGTGCCAGCAGTTTATCACGGGGCTCTGGAAACACCATATATTTT.

The chain recombines TRBV29-1 with TRBJ2-5; 7 nucleotides line up with TRBD1. V was clipped by 2 bases and J by 5 bases; unmatched bases: 5. The CDR3 length is 13 residues. Looked up from germline, CDR1 is SQVTM and CDR2 is ANQGSEA. The CDR3 nucleotides are TGCAGCGTTGAAAGGGACAGACGGGAGACCCAGTACTTC. It is translated as CSVERDRRETQYF. Full variable domain (remainder filled in from reference TRBV29-1 and TRBJ2-5): SAVISQKPSRDICQRGTSLTIQCQVDSQVTMMFWYRQQPGQSLTLIATANQGSEATYESGFVIDKFPISRPNLTFSTLTVSNMSPEDSSIYLCSVERDRRETQYFGPGTRLLVL.